This T cell receptor beta chain was sequenced during a study of cytomegalovirus exposure and HLA in healthy donors. The PCR ran on 60 Vbeta and 13 Jbeta primers. Only in-frame clones appear in the TCRdb table, and some are missing; sequencing was by immunoSEQ multiplex PCR. The sample consists of about 150,000 clones, over 75% of them appearing once. The source is a woman aged 50 to 60 in good health and CMV-seropositive. The source material was PBMCs.

The CDR3 region has the DNA TGTGCCAGTAGTCCCCAGGAGGGGATTAGGACTGAAGCTTTCTTT. Translation gives CASSPQEGIRTEAFF. The rearrangement joins TRBV19 to TRBJ1-1, with D possibly matching TRBD1 (5 bases). CDR1 is LNHDA, CDR2 SQIVND, per germline (reference sequence). V dropped 5 bases and J dropped 5 bases, with 18 bases sitting between them. The CDR3 loop spans 15 amino acids.